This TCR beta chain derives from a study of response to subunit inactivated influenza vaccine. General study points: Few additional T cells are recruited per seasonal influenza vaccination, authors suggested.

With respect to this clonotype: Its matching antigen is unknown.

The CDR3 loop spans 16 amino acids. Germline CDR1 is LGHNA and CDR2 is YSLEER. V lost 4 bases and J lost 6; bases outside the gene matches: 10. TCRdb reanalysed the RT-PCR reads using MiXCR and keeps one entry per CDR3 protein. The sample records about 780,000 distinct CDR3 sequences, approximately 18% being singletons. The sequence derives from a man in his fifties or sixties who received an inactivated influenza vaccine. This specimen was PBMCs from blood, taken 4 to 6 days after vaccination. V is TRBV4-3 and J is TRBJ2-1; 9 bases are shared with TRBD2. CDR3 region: CASSRASGDPFNEQFF. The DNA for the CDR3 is TGCGCCAGCAGCCGAGCTAGCGGGGACCCTTTCAATGAGCAGTTCTTC.